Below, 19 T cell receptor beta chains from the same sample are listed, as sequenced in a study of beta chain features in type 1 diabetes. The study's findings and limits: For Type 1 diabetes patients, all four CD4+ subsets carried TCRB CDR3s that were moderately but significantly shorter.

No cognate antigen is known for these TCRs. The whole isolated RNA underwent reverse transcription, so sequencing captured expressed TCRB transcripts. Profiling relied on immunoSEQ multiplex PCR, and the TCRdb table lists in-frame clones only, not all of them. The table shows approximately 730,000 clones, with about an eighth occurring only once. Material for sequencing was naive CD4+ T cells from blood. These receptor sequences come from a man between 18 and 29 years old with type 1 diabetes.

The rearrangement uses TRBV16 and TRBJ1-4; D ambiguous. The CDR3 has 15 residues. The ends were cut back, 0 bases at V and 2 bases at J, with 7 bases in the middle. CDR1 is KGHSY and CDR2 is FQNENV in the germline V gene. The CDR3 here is CASSQSATTNEKLFF. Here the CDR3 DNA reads TGTGCCAGCAGCCAATCGGCCACTACTAATGAAAAACTGTTTTTT.

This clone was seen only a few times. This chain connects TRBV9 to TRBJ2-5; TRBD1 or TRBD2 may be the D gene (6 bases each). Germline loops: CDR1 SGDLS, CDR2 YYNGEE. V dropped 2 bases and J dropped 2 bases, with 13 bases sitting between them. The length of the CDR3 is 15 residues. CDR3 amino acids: CASSVAGGVQETQYF. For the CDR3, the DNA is TGTGCCAGCAGCGTGGCCGGGGGCGTGCAAGAGACCCAGTACTTC.

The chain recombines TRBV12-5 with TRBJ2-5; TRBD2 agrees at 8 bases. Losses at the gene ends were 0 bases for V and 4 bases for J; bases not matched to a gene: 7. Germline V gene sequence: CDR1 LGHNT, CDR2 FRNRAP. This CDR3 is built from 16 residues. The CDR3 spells CASGLVQAGARETQYF. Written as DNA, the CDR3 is TGTGCTAGTGGTTTGGTCCAAGCGGGGGCGAGAGAGACCCAGTACTTC.

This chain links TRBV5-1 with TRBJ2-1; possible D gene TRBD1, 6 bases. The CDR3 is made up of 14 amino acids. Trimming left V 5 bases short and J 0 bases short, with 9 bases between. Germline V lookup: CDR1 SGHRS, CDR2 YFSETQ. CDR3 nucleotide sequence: TGCGCCAGCAGGATAGGGGGCTCCTACAATGAGCAGTTCTTC. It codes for CASRIGGSYNEQFF.

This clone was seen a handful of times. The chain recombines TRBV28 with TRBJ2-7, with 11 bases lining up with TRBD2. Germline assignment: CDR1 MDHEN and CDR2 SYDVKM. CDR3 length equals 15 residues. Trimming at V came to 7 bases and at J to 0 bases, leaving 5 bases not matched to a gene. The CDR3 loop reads CASTRLAGISYEQYF. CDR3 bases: TGTGCCAGCACGCGACTAGCGGGGATCTCCTACGAGCAGTACTTC.

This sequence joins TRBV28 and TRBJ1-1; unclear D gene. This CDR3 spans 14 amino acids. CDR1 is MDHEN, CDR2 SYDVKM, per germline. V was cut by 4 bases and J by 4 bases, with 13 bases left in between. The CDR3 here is CASSWTFLSTEAFF. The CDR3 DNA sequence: TGTGCCAGCAGTTGGACCTTTTTGAGCACTGAAGCTTTCTTT.

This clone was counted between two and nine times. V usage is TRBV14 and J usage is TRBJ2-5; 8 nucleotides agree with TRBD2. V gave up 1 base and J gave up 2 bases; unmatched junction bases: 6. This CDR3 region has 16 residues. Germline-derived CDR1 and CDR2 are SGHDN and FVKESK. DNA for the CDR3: TGTGCCAGCAGCCAAGGGAGCGGGGGCCTTCAAGAGACCCAGTACTTC. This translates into CASSQGSGGLQETQYF.

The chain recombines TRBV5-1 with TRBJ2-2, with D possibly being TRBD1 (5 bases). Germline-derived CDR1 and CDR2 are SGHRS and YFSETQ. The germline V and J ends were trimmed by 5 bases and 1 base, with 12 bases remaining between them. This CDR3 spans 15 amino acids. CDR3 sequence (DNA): TGCGCCAGCAGTCAGGGTGAACAGAACACCGGGGAGCTGTTTTTT. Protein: CASSQGEQNTGELFF. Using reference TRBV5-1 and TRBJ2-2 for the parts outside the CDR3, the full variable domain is KAGVTQTPRYLIKTRGQQVTLSCSPISGHRSVSWYQQTPGQGLQFLFEYFSETQRNKGNFPGRFSGRQFSNSRSEMNVSTLELGDSALYLCASSQGEQNTGELFFGEGSRLTVL.

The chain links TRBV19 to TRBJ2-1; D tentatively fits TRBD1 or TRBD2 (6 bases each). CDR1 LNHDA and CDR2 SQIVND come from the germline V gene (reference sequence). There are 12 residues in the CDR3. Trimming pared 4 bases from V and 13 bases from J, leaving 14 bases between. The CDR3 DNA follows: TGTGCCAGTAGTACAGGCCCCGGGGGCCAGTTCTTC. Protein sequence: CASSTGPGGQFF.

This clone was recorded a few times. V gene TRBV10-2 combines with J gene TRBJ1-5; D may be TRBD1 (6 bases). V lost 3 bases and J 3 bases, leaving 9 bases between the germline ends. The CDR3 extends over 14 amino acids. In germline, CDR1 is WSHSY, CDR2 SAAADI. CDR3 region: CASSDGTHNQPQHF. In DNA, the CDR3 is TGCGCCAGCAGTGACGGGACACACAATCAGCCCCAGCATTTT.

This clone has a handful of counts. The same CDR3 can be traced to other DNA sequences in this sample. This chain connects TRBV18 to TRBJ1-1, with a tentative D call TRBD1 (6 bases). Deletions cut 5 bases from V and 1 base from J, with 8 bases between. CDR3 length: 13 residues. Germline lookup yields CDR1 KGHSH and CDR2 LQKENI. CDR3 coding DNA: TGTGCCAGCTCATCGACAGGGAACACTGAAGCTTTCTTT. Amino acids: CASSSTGNTEAFF.

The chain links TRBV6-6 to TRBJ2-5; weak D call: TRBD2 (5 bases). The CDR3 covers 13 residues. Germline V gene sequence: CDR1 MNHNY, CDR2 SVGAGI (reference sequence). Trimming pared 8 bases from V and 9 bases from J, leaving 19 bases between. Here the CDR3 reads CASGLREKAAQYF. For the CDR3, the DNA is TGTGCCAGCGGCCTCCGGGAAAAAGCGGCCCAGTACTTC.

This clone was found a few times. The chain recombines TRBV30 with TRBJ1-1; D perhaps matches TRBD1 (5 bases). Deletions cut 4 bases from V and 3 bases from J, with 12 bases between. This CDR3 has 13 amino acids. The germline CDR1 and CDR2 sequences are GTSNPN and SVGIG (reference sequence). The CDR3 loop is CAWIWGGDTEAFF. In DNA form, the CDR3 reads TGTGCCTGGATATGGGGGGGTGACACTGAAGCTTTCTTT.

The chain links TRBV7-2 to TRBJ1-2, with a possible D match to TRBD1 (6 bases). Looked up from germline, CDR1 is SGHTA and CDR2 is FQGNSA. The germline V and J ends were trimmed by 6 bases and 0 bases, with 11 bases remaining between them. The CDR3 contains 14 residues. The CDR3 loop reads CASSQDSSNYGYTF. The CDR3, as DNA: TGTGCCAGCAGTCAGGACAGCTCTAACTATGGCTACACCTTC. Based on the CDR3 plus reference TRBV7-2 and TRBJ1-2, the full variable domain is GAGVSQSPSNKVTEKGKDVELRCDPISGHTALYWYRQSLGQGLEFLIYFQGNSAPDKSGLPSDRFSAERTGGSVSTLTIQRTQQEDSAVYLCASSQDSSNYGYTFGSGTRLTVV.

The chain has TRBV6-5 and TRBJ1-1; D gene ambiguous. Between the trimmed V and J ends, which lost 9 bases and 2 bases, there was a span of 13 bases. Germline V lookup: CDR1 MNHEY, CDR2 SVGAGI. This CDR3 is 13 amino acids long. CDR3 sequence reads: CASGLNGNTEAFF. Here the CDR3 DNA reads TGTGCCAGTGGGCTGAACGGTAACACTGAAGCTTTCTTT.

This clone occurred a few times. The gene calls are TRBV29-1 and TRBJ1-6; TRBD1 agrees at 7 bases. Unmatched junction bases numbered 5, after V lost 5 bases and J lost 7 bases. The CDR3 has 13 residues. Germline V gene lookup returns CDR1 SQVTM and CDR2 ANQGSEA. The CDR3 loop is CSVCQGENSPLHF. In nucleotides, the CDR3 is TGCAGCGTTTGTCAGGGGGAGAATTCACCCCTCCACTTT.

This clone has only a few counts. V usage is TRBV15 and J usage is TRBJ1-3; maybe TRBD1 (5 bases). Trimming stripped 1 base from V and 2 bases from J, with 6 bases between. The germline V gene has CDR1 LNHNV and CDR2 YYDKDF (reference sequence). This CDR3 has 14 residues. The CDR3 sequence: CATSRGGAGNTIYF. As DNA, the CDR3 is TGTGCCACCAGCAGAGGGGGGGCTGGAAACACCATATATTTT.

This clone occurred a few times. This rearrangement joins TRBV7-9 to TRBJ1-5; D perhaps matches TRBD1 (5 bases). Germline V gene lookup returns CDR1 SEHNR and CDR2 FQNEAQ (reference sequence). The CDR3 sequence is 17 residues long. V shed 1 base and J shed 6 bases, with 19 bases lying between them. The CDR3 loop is CASSLGSGTVVGQPQHF. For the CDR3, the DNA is TGTGCCAGCAGCTTAGGTAGTGGGACGGTAGTCGGTCAGCCCCAGCATTTT.

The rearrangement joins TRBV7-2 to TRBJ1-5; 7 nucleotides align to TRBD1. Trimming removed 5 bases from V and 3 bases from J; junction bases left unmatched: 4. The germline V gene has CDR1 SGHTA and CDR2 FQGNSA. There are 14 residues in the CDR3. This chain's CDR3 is CASSRDRINQPQHF. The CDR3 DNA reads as TGTGCCAGCAGCCGGGACAGAATCAATCAGCCCCAGCATTTT.